The 26 T cell receptor beta chains below all came from one sample that was sequenced in a study of T cell clonality in common variable immunodeficiency. Regarding the study as a whole: In common variable immunodeficiency, TCR beta chains reportedly carried fewer deletions and N-nucleotide insertions.

Libraries were prepared by immunoSEQ multiplex PCR; TCRdb keeps only in-frame clonotypes and omits some of them. This sample has approximately 20,000 clones, each found more than once. These receptors lack a known antigen. The sequencing sample was made of peripheral blood mononuclear cells. These receptors were taken from a human donor with common variable immunodeficiency.

This clone has ten or more counts. The CDR3 extends 3 residues past the end of the read, so its final part is completed from the germline J gene. This chain connects TRBV7-2 to TRBJ2-5; weak D call: TRBD2 (5 bases). V was clipped by 3 bases and J by 4 bases, with 15 bases between them. In germline, CDR1 is SGHTA, CDR2 FQGNSA. CDR3 length: 15 residues. CDR3: CASSLSGLWAETQYF. The CDR3 bases that were read are TGTGCCAGCAGCTTGAGCGGCCTCTGGGCAGAGACC.

This clone rates as medium-sized. The read ends 3 residues early relative to the CDR3; the germline J gene fills the gap. The chain links TRBV2 to TRBJ2-4, with TRBD1 identical over 10 bases. After removal of 5 bases from V and 3 bases from J, the junction contained 4 bases not matched to a gene. The CDR3 has 15 amino acids. Germline CDR1 and CDR2: SNHLY and FYNNEI. The DNA read from the CDR3 is TGTGCCAGCAGTCCCGGGACAGGGGTCAAAAACATT. This sequence encodes CASSPGTGVKNI. The full CDR3 reads CASSPGTGVKNIQYF.

This clone came up many times. The CDR3 is cut off 3 residues early in the read; its end comes from the germline J gene. The V call is TRBV5-1, the J call TRBJ1-1; 12 bases match TRBD1. V dropped 0 bases and J dropped 2; count of bases not matched to a gene: 2. CDR1 and CDR2 (germline): SGHRS, YFSETQ. This CDR3 region has 16 residues. CDR3 DNA, as far as it was read: TGCGCCAGCAGCTTGGAGGGACAGGGGGCAAACACTGAA. Amino acids: CASSLEGQGANTE. The whole CDR3 protein reads CASSLEGQGANTEAFF.

Comments on this clone: The CDR3 end falls 3 residues outside the read, so it is completed with the germline J gene. This rearrangement joins TRBV7-9 to TRBJ2-3, with 9 positions matching TRBD2. Losses at the gene ends were 5 bases for V and 4 bases for J; bases not matched to a gene: 7. CDR3 length: 15 residues. Germline V gene data show CDR1 as SEHNR and CDR2 as FQNEAQ (reference sequence). The CDR3 here is CASSTAGGRADTQYF. CDR3 DNA, as far as it was read: TGTGCCAGCAGCACTGCGGGAGGGAGGGCAGATACG.

This clone was counted ten times or more. The CDR3 extends 3 residues past the end of the read, so its final part is completed from the germline J gene. The chain combines TRBV4-1 with TRBJ2-3, with TRBD2 identical over 8 bases. Losses at the gene ends were 6 bases for V and 1 base for J; bases not matched to a gene: 9. The CDR3 has 16 amino acids. The germline gives CDR1 MGHRA, CDR2 YSYEKL. The CDR3 reads CASSRDRGGGTDTQYF. CDR3 bases read: TGCGCCAGCAGTAGGGATCGGGGGGGTGGCACAGATACG.

The sample holds many counts of this clone. Read sequence stops 3 residues before the CDR3 end, and the germline J gene provides the missing end. The V call is TRBV7-3, the J call TRBJ2-2; D uncertain. The CDR3 is 13 residues long. Germline CDR1 reads SGHTA; CDR2 reads FQGTGA. Trimming took off 2 bases at V and 6 bases at J, with 7 bases between the two ends. The CDR3 sequence: CASSLGSPGELFF. CDR3 DNA (partial): TGTGCCAGCAGCTTAGGCTCACCCGGGGAG.

This clone has a count of ten or more. The CDR3 end is not reached by the read, which stops 3 residues before it; the germline J gene fills it in. This sequence joins TRBV5-6 and TRBJ1-1, with 8 bases lining up with TRBD1. CDR3 size: 14 residues. V was clipped by 4 bases and J by 4 bases; unmatched bases: 6. From germline, CDR1 is SGHDT and CDR2 YYEEEE. The part of the CDR3 DNA that was read is TGTGCCAGCAGCAAGCCGCAGGGGGCCACTGAA. Translation gives CASSKPQGATE. The full-length CDR3 reads as CASSKPQGATEAFF.

In its sample, this clone was seen many times. Coverage ceases 3 residues before the CDR3 finishes, and the germline J gene fills in the end. The chain has TRBV7-2 and TRBJ2-7; unclear D gene. V lost 6 bases to trimming and J lost 2 bases, with 11 bases between them. The germline gives CDR1 SGHTA, CDR2 FQGNSA. CDR3 length equals 13 residues. The CDR3 loop reads CASRPASAYEQYF. The CDR3 bases that were read are TGTGCCAGCAGACCAGCGTCGGCCTACGAG.

At least ten counts were recorded for this clone. With the read ending 3 residues before the CDR3 end, the germline J gene is used to fill in that end. This rearrangement joins TRBV20-1 to TRBJ2-1, with D perhaps TRBD1 (5 bases). V lost 5 bases to trimming and J lost 0 bases, with 11 bases between them. This CDR3 comprises 14 residues. Germline loops: CDR1 DFQATT, CDR2 SNEGSKA (reference sequence). The sequenced CDR3 bases are TGCAGTGCTCGCGACAGTAGCTCCTACAATGAG. The encoded protein is CSARDSSSYNE. In full, the CDR3 is CSARDSSSYNEQFF.

This clone was seen at least ten times. The CDR3 end falls 3 residues outside the read, so it is completed with the germline J gene. The V gene is TRBV2, the J gene TRBJ1-5, with D possibly TRBD1 on 5 matching bases. Trimming shortened V by 6 bases and J by 0 bases, and 12 bases separated the two germline ends. This CDR3 is built from 15 residues. Germline loops: CDR1 SNHLY, CDR2 FYNNEI. This CDR3 reads CASRPGSTSNQPQHF. CDR3 bases read: TGTGCCAGCAGACCAGGGTCCACTAGCAATCAGCCC.

A note on this clone: The read ends 3 residues before the CDR3 terminus; that terminus is restored from the germline J gene. The chain links TRBV19 to TRBJ2-7, with 8 positions matching TRBD2. V lost 8 bases to trimming and J lost 4 bases; unmatched junction nucleotides: 7. The germline gives CDR1 LNHDA, CDR2 SQIVND (reference sequence). The CDR3 totals 13 residues. The CDR3 sequence is CASSSVAGYEQYF. The sequenced CDR3 bases are TGTGCCAGTTCTTCGGTAGCGGGATACGAG.

This clone was seen many times. The CDR3 goes on 3 residues after the read ends, and that part is filled in from the germline J gene. The V and J genes are TRBV19 and TRBJ2-5; TRBD1 is a possible D gene (5 bases). The CDR3 consists of 16 residues. V lost 10 bases and J 0 bases, leaving 21 bases between the germline ends. Germline CDR1 reads LNHDA; CDR2 reads SQIVND (reference sequence). Incomplete CDR3 DNA: TGTGCCACCCAGCGCTCGCGACAGAAGTACCAAGAGACC. It yields the protein CATQRSRQKYQET. The CDR3, in full, reads CATQRSRQKYQETQYF. Drawing the rest from reference TRBV19 and TRBJ2-5, the complete variable domain is DGGITQSPKYLFRKEGQNVTLSCEQNLNHDAMYWYRQDPGQGLRLIYYSQIVNDFQKGDIAEGYSVSREKKESFPLTVTSAQKNPTAFYLCATQRSRQKYQETQYFGPGTRLLVL.

This clone was counted many times. The observed sequence ends 3 residues before the CDR3 terminus, with the missing tail filled in from the germline J gene. The rearrangement joins TRBV20-1 to TRBJ1-5; TRBD1 matches 7 bases. V gave up 3 bases and J gave up 7 bases; unmatched junction bases: 3. The germline V gene encodes CDR1 DFQATT and CDR2 SNEGSKA (reference sequence). This CDR3 spans 12 amino acids. The part of the CDR3 DNA that was read is TGCAGTGCTAGCACAGGGGTCCAGCCC. This translates into CSASTGVQP. The whole CDR3 is CSASTGVQPQHF.

This clone has a count of ten or more. The read halts 3 residues ahead of the CDR3 end, with the missing end drawn from the germline J gene. The chain is built from TRBV30 and TRBJ1-6, with a tentative D call TRBD1 (6 bases). The length of the CDR3 is 14 residues. The V end was cut by 6 bases, the J end by 5 bases, with 14 bases between. Germline V lookup: CDR1 GTSNPN, CDR2 SVGIG (reference sequence). This CDR3 is CACTGLGDNSPLHF. The sequenced CDR3 bases are TGTGCCTGCACAGGGCTAGGAGATAATTCACCC.

Many counts were recorded for this clone. The read comes to an end 3 residues before the CDR3 does, leaving the germline J gene to fill in the end. The V gene is TRBV13, the J gene TRBJ2-1, with D tentatively TRBD2 (6 bases). The V gene lost 4 bases and the J gene lost 3 bases, with 13 bases spanning the gap. Germline lookup yields CDR1 PRHDT and CDR2 FYEKMQ (reference sequence). The CDR3 is 15 amino acids. Incomplete CDR3 DNA: TGTGCCAGCAGCTCCTTAGCGGCGGTCTACAATGAG. This codes for CASSSLAAVYNE. The CDR3 as a whole reads CASSSLAAVYNEQFF.

This clone appeared a few times. Coverage ceases 3 residues before the CDR3 finishes, and the germline J gene fills in the end. V usage is TRBV5-1 and J usage is TRBJ2-7, with TRBD2 matching over 7 bases. The CDR3 covers 14 residues. Germline loops: CDR1 SGHRS, CDR2 YFSETQ. Trimming at V came to 2 bases and at J to 4 bases, leaving 6 bases not matched to a gene. Here the CDR3 reads CASSLVSGIYEQYF. The covered CDR3 bases are TGCGCCAGCAGCTTAGTCAGCGGGATTTACGAG.

The table lists this clone with a few counts. The read halts 3 residues ahead of the CDR3 end, with the missing end drawn from the germline J gene. The chain recombines TRBV6-4 with TRBJ2-3, with D possibly being TRBD2 (5 bases). From germline, CDR1 is MRHNA and CDR2 SNTAGT. The CDR3 extends over 16 amino acids. Trimming took 0 bases from V and 2 from J, leaving 12 bases between them. The DNA read from the CDR3 is TGTGCCAGCAGTGACTCGGCCACTAGTCTCACAGATACG. Translating gives CASSDSATSLTDT. The whole CDR3 protein reads CASSDSATSLTDTQYF.

A word on this clone: The observed sequence ends 3 residues before the CDR3 terminus, with the missing tail filled in from the germline J gene. This sequence joins TRBV5-1 and TRBJ2-2; 11 bases agree with TRBD2. CDR1 and CDR2 from the germline V gene are SGHRS and YFSETQ. The CDR3 covers 17 residues. V lost 4 bases and J lost 3; bases outside the gene matches: 8. The CDR3 loop is CASSPHGLAGDTGELFF. The sequenced CDR3 bases are TGCGCCAGCAGCCCACACGGACTAGCGGGTGACACCGGGGAG.

This clone has ten or more counts. An end of the junction does not agree with germline; a read error may underlie this. The CDR3 loop reads CASSPLGGASHEQYF. The part of the CDR3 DNA that was read is TGTGCCAGCAGCCCCCTGGGGGGGGCCTCCCACGAG. The genes are TRBV7-8 and TRBJ2-7, with D possibly TRBD2 on 7 matching bases. The sequenced fragment ends 3 residues before the CDR3 boundary, so the rest is inferred from the germline J gene. Germline CDR1 SGHVS, CDR2 FQNEAQ. This CDR3 comprises 15 residues.

A few counts support this clone. The missing CDR3 end, 3 residues past where the read stops, is filled in from the germline J gene. V and J are TRBV18 and TRBJ2-1; 11 bases align to TRBD2. This CDR3 is 18 amino acids long. Germline-derived CDR1 and CDR2 are KGHSH and LQKENI. J was trimmed by 5 bases and V by 6 bases; bases with no gene match: 15. CDR3: CASSTKRIAGGSDNEQFF. The part of the CDR3 DNA that was read is TGTGCCAGCTCCACCAAGAGGATAGCGGGAGGGTCCGACAATGAG.

This clone was detected a few times. The missing CDR3 end, 3 residues past where the read stops, is filled in from the germline J gene. The genes are TRBV20-1 and TRBJ2-1; 7 bases match TRBD1. V shed 4 bases, J shed 8 bases, and the junction held 11 bases outside the gene matches. This CDR3 is built from 14 residues. Germline CDR1 DFQATT, CDR2 SNEGSKA (reference sequence). This CDR3 reads CSATLDSQGDEQFF. CDR3 DNA, as far as it was read: TGCAGTGCTACCCTAGACAGTCAGGGGGATGAG.

This clone is medium-sized by share. Coverage ceases 3 residues before the CDR3 finishes, and the germline J gene fills in the end. V gene TRBV29-1 combines with J gene TRBJ2-5, with TRBD1 identical over 7 bases. The CDR3 length is 12 residues. The ends lost 4 bases at V and 5 bases at J; junction bases unmatched: 4. Germline V gives CDR1 SQVTM, CDR2 ANQGSEA. Here the CDR3 reads CSVAQGFETQYF. Incomplete CDR3 DNA: TGCAGCGTTGCACAGGGGTTTGAGACC.

This clone was counted ten times or more. The CDR3 end falls 3 residues outside the read, so it is completed with the germline J gene. The J gene is TRBJ1-6, the V gene TRBV6-1; TRBD1 aligns across 7 bases. Germline-derived CDR1 and CDR2 are MNHNS and SASEGT. V shed 4 bases and J 7 bases; nucleotides not matched to a gene: 1. The CDR3 is made up of 13 amino acids. Incomplete CDR3 DNA: TGTGCCAGCAGTGTACAGGGGAATTCACCC. Its protein product is CASSVQGNSP. The CDR3 reads in full as CASSVQGNSPLHF.

This clone was recorded many times. The CDR3 is cut off 3 residues early in the read; its end comes from the germline J gene. V and J are TRBV7-9 and TRBJ2-7; TRBD1 agrees at 7 bases. Germline assignment: CDR1 SEHNR and CDR2 FQNEAQ (reference sequence). The length of the CDR3 is 15 residues. Germline trimming cut 5 bases from V and 3 bases from J; bases unmatched to any gene: 10. The CDR3: CASSPSKGQHYEQYF. The CDR3 DNA, read in part, is TGTGCCAGCAGCCCATCCAAGGGACAGCACTACGAG.

There are many counts of this clone. The read comes to an end 3 residues before the CDR3 does, leaving the germline J gene to fill in the end. The chain uses TRBV5-1 and TRBJ2-4; D perhaps matches TRBD1 (6 bases). The V and J ends lost 0 bases and 0 bases respectively, with 10 bases between them. This CDR3 is 16 amino acids long. Germline V gene lookup returns CDR1 SGHRS and CDR2 YFSETQ. CDR3 region: CASSLGPDRAKNIQYF. The sequenced part of the CDR3 DNA is TGCGCCAGCAGCTTGGGTCCGGACAGAGCCAAAAACATT.

This clone has just a few counts. The read gets to within 3 residues of the CDR3 end, and the germline J gene fills in the rest. This chain uses TRBV2 with TRBJ2-2, with TRBD2 matching 12 bases. This CDR3 is built from 17 residues. V was pared by 10 bases and J by 5 bases, with 14 bases of the junction left unmatched. Germline V gene lookup returns CDR1 SNHLY and CDR2 FYNNEI. The part of the CDR3 DNA that was read is TGTGCCAAGCGAGGAAGACTAGCGGGAGTAGGAACCGGGGAG. Encoded protein: CAKRGRLAGVGTGE. The whole CDR3 sequence reads CAKRGRLAGVGTGELFF.